The 7 T cell receptor beta chains below come from one sample, sequenced in a study of tumor and adjacent non-tumor tissue in lung cancer. TCRbeta libraries were built with three rounds of nested PCR, modified from ARM-PCR. Via MiXCR, TCRdb re-called the multiplex PCR reads, giving one row per CDR3 protein. Seen here are 60,000 or so distinct CDR3 sequences, roughly two thirds observed once, and the top ten hold under 35%. RNA was extracted from bulk tissue without any cell sorting. More than 3 cm separated this lung sample from the edge of the tumor. Material: distant non-tumor lung tissue. The source of these receptors is a man aged 70-80 years with non-small cell lung cancer.

This clonotype was recorded at least ten times. One end of the junction is discordant with germline, which a read error may explain. This rearrangement joins TRBV11-2 to TRBJ2-7; TRBD1 agrees at 7 bases. This CDR3 comprises 13 residues. Germline CDR1 is SGHAT and CDR2 is FQNNGV. In DNA form, the CDR3 reads TGTGCCAGCAGCATACAAGGGGGCTACGAGCGGTACTTC. This codes for CASSIQGGYERYF.

This chain connects TRBV20-1 to TRBJ1-1; D is uncertain. Trimming left V 3 bases short and J 0 bases short, with 8 bases between. The CDR3 is 13 residues long. CDR1 is DFQATT and CDR2 is SNEGSKA in the germline V gene (reference sequence). CDR3 residues: CSARGNMNTEAFF. CDR3 DNA: TGCAGTGCTAGGGGGAATATGAACACTGAAGCTTTCTTT.

This clonotype came up once. A junction boundary mismatches the germline segment, possibly from a read error. The chain carries TRBV6-6 and TRBJ2-1, with a possible D match to TRBD1 (7 bases). Germline loops: CDR1 MNHNY, CDR2 SVGAGI (reference sequence). This CDR3 spans 16 amino acids. The chain's CDR3 is CASSYGRVAGGLKQSF. CDR3 DNA: TGTGCCAGCAGTTACGGTCGGGTAGCAGGGGGGCTTAAGCAGTCCTTC.

This clonotype was detected many times. The chain recombines TRBV4-2 with TRBJ2-1, with D possibly TRBD2 on 6 matching bases. This CDR3 is built from 16 residues. Per the germline V gene, CDR1 is LGHNA and CDR2 is YNFKEQ. The V and J ends lost 0 bases and 2 bases respectively, with 11 bases between them. The CDR3 region has the DNA TGTGCCAGCAGCCAAGATCAGGCGGGGCCCTACAATGAGCAGTTCTTC. Its translation: CASSQDQAGPYNEQFF.

This clonotype was observed a single time. Given the absence of the conserved phenylalanine or tryptophan at the CDR3 end, a read error is likely. V is TRBV5-1 and J is TRBJ2-7, with 9 bases aligning to TRBD1. V lost 4 bases to trimming and J lost 5 bases; unmatched junction nucleotides: 7. Germline V gene lookup returns CDR1 SGHRS and CDR2 YFSETQ. CDR3 length equals 14 residues. Written as DNA, the CDR3 is TGCGCCAGCAGCATCGGACAGGGGTGGAACGAGCAGTACTTA. Encoded protein: CASSIGQGWNEQYL.

This clonotype was seen repeatedly, ten times or more. This chain links TRBV29-1 with TRBJ1-4; D unclear. Germline-derived CDR1 and CDR2 are SQVTM and ANQGSEA. The CDR3 is 11 residues long. V was cut by 7 bases and J by 8 bases, with 11 bases left in between. CDR3 sequence: CSAFAGEKLFF. The CDR3 bases are TGCAGCGCCTTTGCCGGGGAAAAACTGTTTTTT.

About this clonotype: A single base separates this from a much larger clone, so it may be a read error. This CDR3 reads CAISGGLDQETQYF. In nucleotides, the CDR3 is TGTGCCATCAGTGGTGGACTAGACCAAGAGACCCAGTACTTC. This chain uses TRBV10-3 with TRBJ2-5; TRBD2 agrees at 7 bases. The CDR3 totals 14 residues. With 4 bases clipped from V and 0 bases from J, the junction kept 2 bases outside the gene matches. Germline CDR1 and CDR2: ENHRY and SYGVKD.